Listed here are 32 T cell receptor beta chains from one sample, sequenced in a study of regulatory and conventional T cells in RAG deficiency. Here immunoSEQ multiplex PCR was the method, and the copy in TCRdb shows in-frame clones only, minus some. This table holds 30,000 to 40,000 clones, about 78% found once. Blood CD4+ CD25-low CD127-high conventional T cells supplied the genomic DNA template. This sample also appeared in a second study, on regulatory T cells. That study adds: The primer mix had 52 TRBV and 13 TRBJ primers.

Sequences were obtained from CD4+ effector T cells sorted from blood. The receptors were gathered from a human donor in good health.

The CDR3 loop is CASSRTGGRTGEQYF. CDR3 coding DNA: TGTGCCAGCAGCAGAACAGGGGGGCGTACGGGGGAGCAGTACTTC. This chain connects TRBV7-8 to TRBJ2-7; 8 positions match TRBD1. The CDR3 is made up of 15 amino acids. V shed 5 bases, J shed 7 bases, and the junction held 13 bases outside the gene matches. Germline loops: CDR1 SGHVS, CDR2 FQNEAQ. Using reference TRBV7-8 and TRBJ2-7 for the parts outside the CDR3, the full variable domain is GAGVSQSPRYKVAKRGQDVALRCDPISGHVSLFWYQQALGQGPEFLTYFQNEAQLDKSGLPSDRFFAERPEGSVSTLKIQRTQQEDSAVYLCASSRTGGRTGEQYFGPGTRLTVT.

The chain links TRBV11-2 to TRBJ2-1; D possibly corresponds to TRBD1 (5 bases). Germline values: CDR1 SGHAT, CDR2 FQNNGV. This CDR3 is built from 13 residues. V was trimmed by 0 bases and J by 15 bases, leaving 15 bases between them. CDR3 coding DNA: TGTGCCAGCAGCTTAGAGGACACCCCCGAGTCGTTCTTC. This codes for CASSLEDTPESFF.

CDR3 loop: CASIDLKVVGSPRYF. The CDR3 DNA follows: TGTGCCAGTATCGACCTGAAGGTTGTAGGCAGCCCCAGGTATTTT. V is TRBV19 and J is TRBJ2-3; D uncertain. Trimming removed 7 bases from V and 14 bases from J, with 28 bases in between. CDR1 is LNHDA and CDR2 is SQIVND in the germline V gene (reference sequence). The CDR3 runs 15 residues.

This chain joins TRBV27 and TRBJ2-5; tentative D call: TRBD2 (6 bases). Germline CDR1 reads MNHEY; CDR2 reads SMNVEV (reference sequence). Deletions cut 7 bases from V and 8 bases from J, with 20 bases between. The CDR3 is 14 amino acids. The CDR3 nucleotides are TGTGCCAGCACCCCGACTAGGGTGGAAGGTACCCAGTACTTC. This sequence encodes CASTPTRVEGTQYF.

The chain has TRBV6-1 and TRBJ2-7; TRBD1 aligns across 9 bases. The junction had 8 bases not matched to a gene; V was cut back by 4 bases and J by 7 bases. The CDR3 runs 14 residues. Germline CDR1 is MNHNS and CDR2 is SASEGT. Written as DNA, the CDR3 is TGTGCCAGCAGTGGGACAGGGGCCGTGGATGAGCAGTACTTC. It yields the protein CASSGTGAVDEQYF.

Only a few counts were recorded for this clone. The V call is TRBV5-1, the J call TRBJ1-4; 8 bases line up with TRBD1. V was pared by 1 base and J by 6 bases, with 5 bases of the junction left unmatched. This CDR3 has 15 residues. Germline V CDR1 and CDR2: SGHRS, YFSETQ. The CDR3 coding sequence is TGCGCCAGCAGCTTGTTGTCAGGGGGCGATGAAAAACTGTTTTTT. It encodes CASSLLSGGDEKLFF.

The rearrangement links TRBV6-6 to TRBJ1-1; D not certain. There are 15 residues in the CDR3. Deletions cut 2 bases from V and 1 base from J, with 11 bases between. Germline V gene lookup returns CDR1 MNHNY and CDR2 SVGAGI (reference sequence). CDR3 bases: TGTGCCAGCAGTTACCGACCGCGGGCGAACACTGAAGCTTTCTTT. Translated, it gives CASSYRPRANTEAFF.

The chain uses TRBV9 and TRBJ1-6; D not resolved. CDR3 length equals 17 residues. The ends were cut back, 0 bases at V and 1 base at J, with 11 bases in the middle. CDR1 and CDR2 (germline): SGDLS, YYNGEE. The CDR3 is CASSVEGGRSYNSPLHF. The DNA of the CDR3 is TGTGCCAGCAGCGTAGAGGGAGGGAGATCCTATAATTCACCCCTCCACTTT.

The V gene is TRBV5-1, the J gene TRBJ2-1, with 8 bases identical to TRBD2. The germline V gene has CDR1 SGHRS and CDR2 YFSETQ. CDR3 size: 14 residues. V dropped 2 bases and J dropped 4; count of bases not matched to a gene: 2. This CDR3 is CASSFSGEYNEQFF. The CDR3 DNA follows: TGCGCCAGCAGCTTTAGCGGGGAATACAATGAGCAGTTCTTC.

This rearrangement joins TRBV6-5 to TRBJ2-7; D may correspond to TRBD1 or TRBD2 (5 bases each). Germline CDR1 MNHEY, CDR2 SVGAGI. The CDR3 contains 14 residues. Trimming removed 5 bases from V and 7 bases from J, with 18 bases in between. The CDR3 spells CASSILGTTGEQYF. DNA of the CDR3: TGTGCCAGCAGTATCTTGGGGACGACGGGGGAGCAGTACTTC.

The sample holds a few counts of this clone. This chain links TRBV4-1 with TRBJ1-2; 7 bases agree with TRBD1. From germline, CDR1 is MGHRA and CDR2 YSYEKL. J was trimmed by 3 bases and V by 1 base; bases with no gene match: 5. CDR3 length: 15 residues. Here the CDR3 reads CASSQVTGSHYGYTF. The CDR3 nucleotides read TGCGCCAGCAGCCAAGTGACAGGGTCTCACTATGGCTACACCTTC.

This chain joins TRBV15 and TRBJ1-2; D is possibly TRBD1 (6 bases). Between the trimmed V and J ends, which lost 3 bases and 1 base, there was a span of 15 bases. The CDR3 has 16 amino acids. Germline values: CDR1 LNHNV, CDR2 YYDKDF (reference sequence). The CDR3 bases are TGTGCCACCAGCAGTATCTTCAACAGGGATAACTATGGCTACACCTTC. It yields the protein CATSSIFNRDNYGYTF.

The CDR3 nucleotides are TGTGCCAGCAGCGGTCGGGACAGGCAAATGAGGCGCCAAGAGACCCAGTACTTC. Translation gives CASSGRDRQMRRQETQYF. The rearrangement uses TRBV9 and TRBJ2-5, with TRBD1 identical over 8 bases. Germline-derived CDR1 and CDR2 are SGDLS and YYNGEE. The V segment lost 3 bases and the J segment 1 base; nucleotides outside the gene matches: 14. This CDR3 comprises 18 residues.

The chain has TRBV19 and TRBJ2-7; D might be TRBD1 (6 bases). The CDR3 length is 14 residues. V lost 7 bases, J lost 0 bases, and 13 bases lay in between. Germline CDR1 is LNHDA and CDR2 is SQIVND (reference sequence). In DNA, the CDR3 is TGTGCCAGTAATTCACAGGGAAGCTCCTACGAGCAGTACTTC. Protein product: CASNSQGSSYEQYF.

The chain is built from TRBV18 and TRBJ2-7; D possibly corresponds to TRBD1 (6 bases). V lost 4 bases, J lost 7 bases, and 17 bases lay in between. Looked up from germline, CDR1 is KGHSH and CDR2 is LQKENI. The CDR3 runs to 14 residues. CDR3 loop: CASSLRDTLGEQYF. CDR3 in DNA: TGTGCCAGCTCACTCAGGGACACCCTGGGGGAGCAGTACTTC.

The chain couples TRBV6-1 to TRBJ2-4, with D possibly being TRBD2 (6 bases). The CDR3 covers 14 residues. V gave up 9 bases and J gave up 8 bases, with 20 bases separating them. Germline values: CDR1 MNHNS, CDR2 SASEGT. In DNA form, the CDR3 reads TGTGCCAGTTTTCAGGGAGGTTGGGGGGACATTCAGTACTTC. Translated, it gives CASFQGGWGDIQYF.

This chain links TRBV5-1 with TRBJ2-1, with D perhaps matching TRBD2 (5 bases). CDR3 size: 16 residues. CDR1 and CDR2 from the germline V gene are SGHRS and YFSETQ. V gave up 4 bases and J gave up 1 base, with 15 bases separating them. The CDR3 loop reads CASSAVGGASYNEQFF. CDR3 coding DNA: TGCGCCAGCAGCGCTGTCGGAGGCGCATCCTACAATGAGCAGTTCTTC. The whole variable domain, remainder taken from reference TRBV5-1 and TRBJ2-1, is KAGVTQTPRYLIKTRGQQVTLSCSPISGHRSVSWYQQTPGQGLQFLFEYFSETQRNKGNFPGRFSGRQFSNSRSEMNVSTLELGDSALYLCASSAVGGASYNEQFFGPGTRLTVL.

Comments on this clone: Sequence at one end of the junction differs from germline and may be a read error. The chain employs TRBV27 and TRBJ1-2; 7 positions match TRBD1. There are 15 residues in the CDR3. Germline V lookup: CDR1 MNHEY, CDR2 SMNVEV (reference sequence). The CDR3 loop reads CASSLSQGKNYGYTF. The CDR3 nucleotides are TGTGCCAGCAGTCTATCACAGGGGAAAAACTATGGCTACACCTTC.

The chain is built from TRBV2 and TRBJ2-4; 10 bases map to TRBD2. The CDR3 runs to 16 residues. The V gene end was trimmed by 6 bases and the J gene end by 0 bases; junction bases not matched to a gene: 5. The germline CDR1 and CDR2 sequences are SNHLY and FYNNEI. In nucleotides, the CDR3 is TGTGCCAGCAGGACGGAGCGGGGGGGAGCCAAAAACATTCAGTACTTC. This gives the protein CASRTERGGAKNIQYF. Based on the CDR3 plus reference TRBV2 and TRBJ2-4, the full variable domain is EPEVTQTPSHQVTQMGQEVILRCVPISNHLYFYWYRQILGQKVEFLVSFYNNEISEKSEIFDDQFSVERPDGSNFTLKIRSTKLEDSAMYFCASRTERGGAKNIQYFGAGTRLSVL.

The gene calls are TRBV18 and TRBJ2-1, with TRBD2 as a possible D gene (6 bases). Germline CDR1 and CDR2: KGHSH and LQKENI. V lost 3 bases, J lost 3 bases, and 12 bases lay in between. The CDR3 loop spans 15 amino acids. The CDR3 here is CASSPPVGSYNEQFF. The CDR3 DNA reads as TGTGCCAGCTCACCCCCTGTCGGGAGCTACAATGAGCAGTTCTTC.

This chain joins TRBV19 and TRBJ2-7; D is possibly TRBD1 (6 bases). Looked up from germline, CDR1 is LNHDA and CDR2 is SQIVND (reference sequence). The V end was cut by 4 bases, the J end by 5 bases, with 15 bases between. The CDR3 covers 14 residues. CDR3 nucleotide sequence: TGTGCCAGTAGTAACCCCCCAACAGGGCACGAGCAGTACTTC. It translates to CASSNPPTGHEQYF.

This sequence joins TRBV5-1 and TRBJ2-5, with 8 bases that match TRBD2. Per the germline V gene, CDR1 is SGHRS and CDR2 is YFSETQ. The CDR3 consists of 16 residues. V lost 2 bases and J lost 2; bases outside the gene matches: 8. CDR3 loop: CASSFSPLAGQETQYF. The CDR3 bases are TGCGCCAGCAGCTTCTCCCCTTTAGCGGGGCAAGAGACCCAGTACTTC.

This sequence joins TRBV7-3 and TRBJ1-5; TRBD1 agrees at 7 bases. The CDR3 has 13 residues. V shed 5 bases and J 5 bases; nucleotides not matched to a gene: 3. CDR1 is SGHTA, CDR2 FQGTGA, per germline. In DNA form, the CDR3 reads TGTGCCAGCAGCCGTGACAGGGATCAGCCCCAGCATTTT. This codes for CASSRDRDQPQHF.

This chain uses TRBV9 with TRBJ2-1, with D perhaps TRBD1 or TRBD2 (5 bases each). V was shortened by 4 bases and J by 10 bases, with 12 bases between the two germline ends. CDR1 SGDLS and CDR2 YYNGEE come from the germline V gene. The CDR3 contains 12 residues. CDR3 bases: TGTGCCAGCAGCCCAAACTGGGACGAGCAGTTCTTC. Residues: CASSPNWDEQFF. Full variable domain (remainder filled in from reference TRBV9 and TRBJ2-1): DSGVTQTPKHLITATGQRVTLRCSPRSGDLSVYWYQQSLDQGLQFLIQYYNGEERAKGNILERFSAQQFPDLHSELNLSSLELGDSALYFCASSPNWDEQFFGPGTRLTVL.

J is TRBJ2-6 and V is TRBV6-1; D might be TRBD1 (6 bases). Germline CDR1 and CDR2: MNHNS and SASEGT. The CDR3 totals 15 residues. V lost 4 bases to trimming and J lost 1 base, with 8 bases between them. CDR3 sequence reads: CASSARGSGANVLTF. The CDR3, as DNA: TGTGCCAGCAGTGCAAGGGGGTCTGGGGCCAACGTCCTGACTTTC.

The J gene is TRBJ1-4, the V gene TRBV2; no firm D call. The CDR3 totals 15 residues. Per the germline V gene, CDR1 is SNHLY and CDR2 is FYNNEI. V was pared by 8 bases and J by 0 bases, with 13 bases between. The CDR3, as DNA: TGTGCCAGCGGGCCCCTCGTAACAACTAATGAAAAACTGTTTTTT. Translated: CASGPLVTTNEKLFF.

The chain combines TRBV19 with TRBJ1-1; the D gene is possibly TRBD1 (6 bases). The ends were cut back, 7 bases at V and 6 bases at J, with 24 bases in the middle. The CDR3 has 16 amino acids. Germline V gene sequence: CDR1 LNHDA, CDR2 SQIVND (reference sequence). CDR3 DNA: TGTGCCAGTACCAAAGCCCCGGACAGATCAGTGGCTGAAGCTTTCTTT. It is translated as CASTKAPDRSVAEAFF.

In DNA form, the CDR3 reads TGTGCCAGCAGCGTAGATAGTAGCGGGGTATACCTCACTAGCACAGATACGCAGTATTTT. Translation: CASSVDSSGVYLTSTDTQYF. The chain employs TRBV9 and TRBJ2-3; 8 bases fit TRBD2. V shed 0 bases and J 0 bases; nucleotides not matched to a gene: 15. The CDR3 covers 20 residues. Germline CDR1 SGDLS, CDR2 YYNGEE.

This sequence joins TRBV4-2 and TRBJ2-2, with TRBD1 identical over 8 bases. The CDR3 is made up of 16 amino acids. Germline V lookup: CDR1 LGHNA, CDR2 YNFKEQ. V lost 0 bases to trimming and J lost 7 bases; unmatched junction nucleotides: 7. The CDR3 here is CASSQDGSGGSGELFF. CDR3 DNA sequence: TGTGCCAGCAGCCAAGATGGTTCAGGGGGCAGCGGGGAGCTGTTTTTT.

Worth noting for this clone: At one of its ends the junction is not consistent with the germline gene, which may arise from a read error. The rearrangement joins TRBV7-7 to TRBJ2-2; 14 nucleotides agree with TRBD2. CDR3 size: 17 residues. CDR1 is SSHAT, CDR2 FNYEAQ, per germline (reference sequence). The CDR3 nucleotides are TGTGCTAGCAGCCCGGGACTAGCGGGGGTCAGGACCGGGGAGCTGTTTTTT. Its translation is CASSPGLAGVRTGELFF. The entire variable domain, with the rest obtained from reference TRBV7-7 and TRBJ2-2, is as follows: GAGVSQSPRYKVTKRGQDVTLRCDPISSHATLYWYQQALGQGPEFLTYFNYEAQPDKSGLPSDRFSAERPEGSISTLTIQRTEQRDSAMYRCASSPGLAGVRTGELFFGEGSRLTVL.

The gene calls are TRBV28 and TRBJ1-2; 7 bases align to TRBD1. The V gene end was trimmed by 6 bases and the J gene end by 2 bases; junction bases not matched to a gene: 3. Germline-derived CDR1 and CDR2 are MDHEN and SYDVKM. The CDR3 spans 13 residues. CDR3: CASRAGQNYGYTF. CDR3 nucleotides: TGTGCCAGCAGGGCGGGACAGAACTATGGCTACACCTTC.

V gene TRBV6-1 combines with J gene TRBJ1-2; maybe TRBD1 (6 bases). This CDR3 has 15 residues. The germline V gene has CDR1 MNHNS and CDR2 SASEGT. Trimming removed 0 bases at V and 4 bases at J, with 12 bases between. CDR3 sequence reads: CASSEAFQGPYGYTF. CDR3 in DNA: TGTGCCAGCAGTGAAGCCTTTCAGGGGCCCTATGGCTACACCTTC.